This TCR beta chain derives from a study of PD-1 blockade in classical Hodgkin lymphoma. Germline trimming cut 6 bases from V and 1 base from J; bases unmatched to any gene: 15. Germline CDR1 KGHSH, CDR2 LQKENI. The CDR3 spans 19 residues. Stated time point: cycle 4 day 1 (C4D1), after more than 5 weeks of nivolumab. All patients relapsed after autologous stem cell transplantation, and brentuximab vedotin exposure varied. Sequencing used immunoSEQ multiplex PCR; TCRdb keeps in-frame clones, though not all of them. The table records 20,000 to 25,000 clones, roughly four fifths of them present only once.

This receptor was taken from a human donor with classical Hodgkin lymphoma. Material: peripheral blood mononuclear cells (PBMCs), obtained before the fourth cycle of nivolumab. V gene TRBV18 combines with J gene TRBJ2-1, with 10 positions matching TRBD2. For the CDR3, the DNA is TGTGCCAGCTCCCGCCCGCCACGGACTAGCGGAGTTTCCTACAATGAGCAGTTCTTC. Translated: CASSRPPRTSGVSYNEQFF.